The rows below give T cell receptor beta chains drawn from one sample of a study of T cell repertoires in ileal Crohn's disease. The repertoire was sequenced with immunoSEQ multiplex PCR; TCRdb's copy has only in-frame clones and lacks some. The table has more than 12,000 clones, more than 60% seen once. Sample: ileal tissue. Source of these receptors: an adult with Crohn's disease. The CDR3 runs from the conserved cysteine through the conserved F or W.

J gene: TRBJ1-2
CDR3 length: 13
V gene: TRBV6-6
CDR3 protein: CASSQDGNYGYTF

J gene: TRBJ1-2
CDR3 length: 11
V gene: TRBV30
CDR3 protein: CAWSERYGYTF

J gene: TRBJ1-1
CDR3 length: 15
V gene: TRBV29-1
CDR3 protein: CSVYETGTKNTEAFF

J gene: TRBJ2-1
CDR3 length: 13
V gene: TRBV28
CDR3 protein: CASSAGGWNEQFF

J gene: TRBJ1-1
CDR3 length: 15
V gene: TRBV30
CDR3 protein: CAWTGAGGHSDEAFF

J gene: TRBJ1-5
CDR3 length: 18
V gene: TRBV7-8
CDR3 protein: CASSARGQGDYSNQPQHF

J gene: TRBJ2-1
CDR3 length: 13
V gene: TRBV10-2
CDR3 protein: CASSKGQLNEQFF

J gene: TRBJ2-7
CDR3 length: 15
V gene: TRBV18
CDR3 protein: CASSPFSRTTYEQYF

J gene: TRBJ1-3
CDR3 length: 14
V gene: TRBV6-5
CDR3 protein: CASRQQGLGNTIYF

J gene: TRBJ2-2
CDR3 length: 17
V gene: TRBV7-9
CDR3 protein: CASSLVPGTSVSGELFF

J gene: TRBJ2-7
CDR3 length: 13
V gene: TRBV6-1
CDR3 protein: CASSQTGTASHYF

J gene: TRBJ1-1
CDR3 length: 13
V gene: TRBV9
CDR3 protein: CASGWDPNTEAFF

J gene: TRBJ2-3
CDR3 length: 17
V gene: TRBV29-1
CDR3 protein: CSVVGLAGGSSTDTQYF

J gene: TRBJ2-7
CDR3 length: 13
V gene: TRBV27
CDR3 protein: CASSLSSRAEQYF

J gene: TRBJ2-3
CDR3 length: 15
V gene: TRBV9
CDR3 protein: CASSVSTGVPDTQYF

J gene: TRBJ2-3
CDR3 length: 19
V gene: TRBV18
CDR3 protein: CASSPPKTDLLEGTDTQYF

J gene: TRBJ2-7
CDR3 length: 15
V gene: TRBV7-2
CDR3 protein: CASSPSSGGQGEQYF

J gene: TRBJ2-7
CDR3 length: 14
V gene: TRBV29-1
CDR3 protein: CSVVLGASSYEQYF

J gene: TRBJ1-6
CDR3 length: 18
V gene: TRBV18
CDR3 protein: CASSPLSGQGASNSPLHF

J gene: TRBJ1-5
CDR3 length: 14
V gene: TRBV27
CDR3 protein: CASSFRGQNQPQHF

J gene: TRBJ2-7
CDR3 length: 15
V gene: TRBV5-1
CDR3 protein: CASSVGSLSSYEQYF

J gene: TRBJ2-5
CDR3 length: 18
V gene: TRBV27
CDR3 protein: CASSLGRVGLAFQETQYF

J gene: TRBJ1-2
CDR3 length: 16
V gene: TRBV10-3
CDR3 protein: CAISDSPRGAGYGYTF

J gene: TRBJ1-1
CDR3 length: 13
V gene: TRBV6-1
CDR3 protein: CASSAQGNTEAFF

J gene: TRBJ2-5
CDR3 length: 17
V gene: TRBV5-4
CDR3 protein: CASSLRRGGNIQETQYF

J gene: TRBJ2-1
CDR3 length: 15
V gene: TRBV19
CDR3 protein: CASNAGDRAYNEQFF

J gene: TRBJ2-3
CDR3 length: 17
V gene: TRBV5-6
CDR3 protein: CASSPGYGGGRTDTQYF

J gene: TRBJ2-2
CDR3 length: 15
V gene: TRBV29-1
CDR3 protein: CSAVGDRENTGELFF

J gene: TRBJ1-4
CDR3 length: 13
V gene: TRBV6-5
CDR3 protein: CASRQATNEKLFF

J gene: TRBJ1-1
CDR3 length: 15
V gene: TRBV18
CDR3 protein: CASLAPRGQATEAFF

J gene: TRBJ1-2
CDR3 length: 15
V gene: TRBV4-3
CDR3 protein: CASSQAPGTVYGYTF

J gene: TRBJ1-2
CDR3 length: 17
V gene: TRBV19
CDR3 protein: CASSPGGTSHTNYGYTF

J gene: TRBJ2-2
CDR3 length: 15
V gene: TRBV11-2
CDR3 protein: CASSPLAGATGELFF

J gene: TRBJ1-5
CDR3 length: 14
V gene: TRBV27
CDR3 protein: CASRTGGANQPQHF

J gene: TRBJ1-6
CDR3 length: 14
V gene: TRBV9
CDR3 protein: CASSVAVYNSPLHF

J gene: TRBJ1-6
CDR3 length: 14
V gene: TRBV27
CDR3 protein: CASSPQGDNSPLHF

J gene: TRBJ1-2
CDR3 length: 13
V gene: TRBV6-5
CDR3 protein: CASRQGQTSGYTF

J gene: TRBJ2-7
CDR3 length: 12
V gene: TRBV28
CDR3 protein: CASSPPFGEQYF

J gene: TRBJ2-7
CDR3 length: 13
V gene: TRBV7-9
CDR3 protein: CASSLGRDYEQYF

J gene: TRBJ2-5
CDR3 length: 13
V gene: TRBV18
CDR3 protein: CASSQRGGETQYF

J gene: TRBJ2-3
CDR3 length: 15
V gene: TRBV30
CDR3 protein: CAWRSQRTSTDTQYF

J gene: TRBJ2-4
CDR3 length: 18
V gene: TRBV4-3
CDR3 protein: CASSQFSRGGVGINIQYF

J gene: TRBJ2-1
CDR3 length: 16
V gene: TRBV7-2
CDR3 protein: CASSLDGGSSYNEQFF

J gene: TRBJ1-4
CDR3 length: 15
V gene: TRBV7-6
CDR3 protein: CASSARQGQVEKLFF

J gene: TRBJ1-1
CDR3 length: 11
V gene: TRBV28
CDR3 protein: CASRKYTEAFF

J gene: TRBJ1-2
CDR3 length: 15
V gene: TRBV19
CDR3 protein: CASADPGQGIHGYTF

J gene: TRBJ1-2
CDR3 length: 13
V gene: TRBV6-6
CDR3 protein: CASSRDGNYGYTF

J gene: TRBJ1-1
CDR3 length: 15
V gene: TRBV30
CDR3 protein: CAWSRGSSGNTEAFF

J gene: TRBJ1-3
CDR3 length: 16
V gene: TRBV5-1
CDR3 protein: CASSLVSVGSGNTIYF

J gene: TRBJ2-5
CDR3 length: 14
V gene: TRBV4-1
CDR3 protein: CASSPRRGTETQYF

J gene: TRBJ1-2
CDR3 length: 12
V gene: TRBV9
CDR3 protein: CASSVGREGYTF

J gene: TRBJ1-1
CDR3 length: 12
V gene: TRBV6-6
CDR3 protein: CASKGGQTEAFF

J gene: TRBJ2-1
CDR3 length: 18
V gene: TRBV7-2
CDR3 protein: CASSSRTPGTGQNNEQFF

J gene: TRBJ1-2
CDR3 length: 13
V gene: TRBV2
CDR3 protein: CASSERQVYGYTF

J gene: TRBJ1-1
CDR3 length: 17
V gene: TRBV7-3
CDR3 protein: CASSLTPRRSQNTEAFF

J gene: TRBJ2-5
CDR3 length: 14
V gene: TRBV25-1
CDR3 protein: CASSEYEVQETQYF

J gene: TRBJ2-3
CDR3 length: 14
V gene: TRBV7-2
CDR3 protein: CASSPGGSVNTQYF

J gene: TRBJ1-5
CDR3 length: 14
V gene: TRBV28
CDR3 protein: CASSSGPFSQPQHF

J gene: TRBJ2-1
CDR3 length: 14
V gene: TRBV15
CDR3 protein: CATAWTSGRGEQFF